This TCR beta chain comes out of a study of T cell changes during pregnancy in multiple sclerosis. Trimming at V came to 4 bases and at J to 3 bases, leaving 6 bases not matched to a gene. This CDR3 contains 15 residues. In germline, CDR1 is ENHRY, CDR2 SYGVKD. TCRdb's table, derived via immunoSEQ multiplex PCR, lists solely in-frame clones and lacks some. The data show approximately 70,000 clones, with 92% seen just once and over 1.3% held by the top ten. The TCR sequence derives from a female donor with multiple sclerosis, enrolled in a pregnancy study. J is TRBJ2-7 and V is TRBV10-3; 10 positions match TRBD2. Sample: peripheral blood, taken after pregnancy. For the CDR3, the DNA is TGTGCCATCAGTGGGTTAGCGGGAGGAGGCTACGAGCAGTACTTC. Amino acid sequence: CAISGLAGGGYEQYF.